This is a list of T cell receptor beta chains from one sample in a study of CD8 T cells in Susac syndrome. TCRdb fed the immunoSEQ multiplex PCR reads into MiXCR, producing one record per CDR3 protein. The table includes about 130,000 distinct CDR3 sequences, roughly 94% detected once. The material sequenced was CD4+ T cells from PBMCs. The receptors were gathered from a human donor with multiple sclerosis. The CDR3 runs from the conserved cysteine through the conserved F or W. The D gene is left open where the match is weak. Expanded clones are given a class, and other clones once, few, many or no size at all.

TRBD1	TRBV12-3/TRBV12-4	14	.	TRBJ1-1	TGTGCCAGCAGCTCCGGACAGGTGAACACTGAAGCTTTCTTT	CASSSGQVNTEAFF
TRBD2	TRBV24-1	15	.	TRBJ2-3	TGTGCCACCAGTGATGCTAGCGGACGCACAGATACGCAGTATTTT	CATSDASGRTDTQYF
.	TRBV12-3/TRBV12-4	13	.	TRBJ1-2	TGTGCCAGCAGTCCCCCCACGCTGTATGGCTACACCTTC	CASSPPTLYGYTF
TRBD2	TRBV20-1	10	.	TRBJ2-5	TGCAGTGCTGGGGGGGAGGCCCAGTACTTC	CSAGGEAQYF
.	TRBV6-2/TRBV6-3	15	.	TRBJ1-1	TGTGCCAGCAGGCCCGCGCTGGGGTCGGCGACTGAAGCTTTCTTT	CASRPALGSATEAFF
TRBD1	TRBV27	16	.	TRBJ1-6	TGTGCCAGCAGAGACACCGACAGGGGAACTGGATCACCCCTCCACTTT	CASRDTDRGTGSPLHF
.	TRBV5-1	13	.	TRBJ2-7	TGCGCCAGCAGCTTGGACGACTCCTACGAGCAGTACTTC	CASSLDDSYEQYF
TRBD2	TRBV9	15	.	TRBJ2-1	TGTGCCAGCAGCGCCAGACTAGCGGGGGCGGATGAGCAGTTCTTC	CASSARLAGADEQFF
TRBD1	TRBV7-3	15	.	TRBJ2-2	TGTGCCAGCAGCTTCGACAGGGCGAACACCGGGGAGCTGTTTTTT	CASSFDRANTGELFF
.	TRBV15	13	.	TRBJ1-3	TGTGCCACCGTGGACATCTTTGGAAACACCATATATTTT	CATVDIFGNTIYF
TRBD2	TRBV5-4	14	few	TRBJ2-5	TGTGCCAGCAGCTTCCAAGCGGGGGGAGAGACCCAGTACTTC	CASSFQAGGETQYF
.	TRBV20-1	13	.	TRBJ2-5	TGCAGTGCTACTGGGGGGGCCGGAGAGACCCAGTACTTC	CSATGGAGETQYF
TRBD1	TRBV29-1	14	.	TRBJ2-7	TGCAGCACTGGGACAGGGGACGGGATCTACGAGCAGTACTTC	CSTGTGDGIYEQYF
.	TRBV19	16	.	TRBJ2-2	TGTGCCAGTAGCTCCCAGGCACTTTCTAACACCGGGGAGCTGTTTTTT	CASSSQALSNTGELFF
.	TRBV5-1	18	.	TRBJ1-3	TGCGCCAGCAGCGCCGGACACGGAGCCCATCAGTCTGGAAACACCATATATTTT	CASSAGHGAHQSGNTIYF
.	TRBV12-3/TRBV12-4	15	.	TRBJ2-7	TGTGCCAGCAGTTTATACCGGGGGCCCGGGTACGAGCAGTACTTC	CASSLYRGPGYEQYF
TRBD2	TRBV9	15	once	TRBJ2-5	TGTGCCAGCAGCGCCTCCCTAGCGGGGGAAGAGACCCAGTACTTC	CASSASLAGEETQYF
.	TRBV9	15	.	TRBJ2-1	TGTGCCAGCAGCGTAGATGGAGGCTCCTACAATGAGCAGTTCTTC	CASSVDGGSYNEQFF
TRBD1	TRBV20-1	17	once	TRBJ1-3	TGCAGTGCTAGAGATAGTTCGGCGGGACAGCAGGGAAACACCATATATTTT	CSARDSSAGQQGNTIYF
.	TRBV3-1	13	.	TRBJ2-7	TGTGCCAGCAGCCAAGTTGGAGGGAACGAGCAGTACTTC	CASSQVGGNEQYF
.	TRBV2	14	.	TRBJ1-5	TGTGCCAGCAGTGGGACAATTAGCAATCAGCCCCAGCATTTT	CASSGTISNQPQHF
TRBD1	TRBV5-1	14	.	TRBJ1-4	TGCGCCAGCAGCTTGGTACAGGGGGATGAAAAACTGTTTTTT	CASSLVQGDEKLFF
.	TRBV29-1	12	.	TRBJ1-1	TGCAGCGTCCGGATACCTGACACTGAAGCTTTCTTT	CSVRIPDTEAFF
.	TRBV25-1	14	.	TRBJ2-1	TGTGCCAGCAGTGTAGCACAAGAACACAATGAGCAGTTCTTC	CASSVAQEHNEQFF
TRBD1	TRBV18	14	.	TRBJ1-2	TGTGCCAGCTCACCAGGGGACAGGGGTGGAGGCTACACCTTC	CASSPGDRGGGYTF
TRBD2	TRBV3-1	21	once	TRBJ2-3	TGTGCCAGCAGCCAAGAACCGTGGAAGTGGACTAGCGGGAGTCACACAGATACGCAGTATTTT	CASSQEPWKWTSGSHTDTQYF
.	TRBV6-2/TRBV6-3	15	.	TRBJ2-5	TGTGCCAGCAGGCACCTAGACTATCAACAAGAGACCCAGTACTTC	CASRHLDYQQETQYF
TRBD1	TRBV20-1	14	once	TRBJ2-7	TGCAGTGCTAGAAGCCGGGACAGTCTCTACGAGCAGTACTTC	CSARSRDSLYEQYF
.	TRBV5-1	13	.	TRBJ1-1	TGCGCCAGCAGCCCGGACGGGTACTCTGAAGCTTTCTTT	CASSPDGYSEAFF
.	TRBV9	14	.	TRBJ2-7	TGTGCCAGCAGCGTAGAAGTGAGAGGACACGAGCAGTACTTC	CASSVEVRGHEQYF
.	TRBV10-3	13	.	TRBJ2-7	TGTGCCATCATGGACGTTACTTTCTACGAGCAGTACTTC	CAIMDVTFYEQYF
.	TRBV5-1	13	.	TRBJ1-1	TGCGCCAGCAAAGTCGTTGCTCTAGCGGGAGCTTTCTTT	CASKVVALAGAFF
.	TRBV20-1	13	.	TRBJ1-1	TGCAGTGTGTGGGGCTCGGGGCACACTGAAGCTTTCTTT	CSVWGSGHTEAFF
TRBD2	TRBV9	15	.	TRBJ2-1	TGTGCCAGCAGCGGACCGGGACTAGCCTACAATGAGCAGTTCTTC	CASSGPGLAYNEQFF
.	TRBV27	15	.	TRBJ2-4	TGTGCCAGCAGTTCCCTTTATCGGTTGAAAAACATTCAGTACTTC	CASSSLYRLKNIQYF
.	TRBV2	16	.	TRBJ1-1	TGTGCCAGCAGTGATTCGTCCTCCGGGGCGAACACTGAAGCTTTCTTT	CASSDSSSGANTEAFF
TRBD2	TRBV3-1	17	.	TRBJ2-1	TGTGCCAGCAGCCAAGAAGTGCTAGCGGGGGGGGGCAATGAGCAGTTCTTC	CASSQEVLAGGGNEQFF
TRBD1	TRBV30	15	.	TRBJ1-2	TGTGCCGGGACCGGGACAGGGGCATTATCCTATGGCTACACCTTC	CAGTGTGALSYGYTF
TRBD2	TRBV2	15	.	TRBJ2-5	TGTGCCAGCAGGGAGAGGACTAGCGTACAAGAGACCCAGTACTTC	CASRERTSVQETQYF
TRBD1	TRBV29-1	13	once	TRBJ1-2	TGCAGCGTCGGACAGGGTGAAGGGTATGGCTACACCTTC	CSVGQGEGYGYTF
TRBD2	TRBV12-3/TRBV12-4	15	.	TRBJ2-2	TGTGCCAGCAGTTTCGTAGCGGGGGCCACCGGGGAGCTGTTTTTT	CASSFVAGATGELFF
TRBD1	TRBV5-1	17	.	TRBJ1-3	TGCGCCAGCAGCAAAACGGGACAGGTGGACGCTGGAAACACCATATATTTT	CASSKTGQVDAGNTIYF
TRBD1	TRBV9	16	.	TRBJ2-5	TGTGCCAGCAGCGTAACGGGACAGGGGGCTTTCGAGACCCAGTACTTC	CASSVTGQGAFETQYF
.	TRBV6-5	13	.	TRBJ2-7	TGTGCCAGCAGTAGGAGCAGGCGCGACGAGCAGTACTTC	CASSRSRRDEQYF
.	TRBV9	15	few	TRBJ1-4	TGTGCCAGCAGCCCCCGTCTTGCAACTAATGAAAAACTGTTTTTT	CASSPRLATNEKLFF
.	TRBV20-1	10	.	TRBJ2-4	TGCAGTGCTACCCAGGACATTCAGTACTTC	CSATQDIQYF
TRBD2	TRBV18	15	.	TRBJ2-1	TGTGCCAGCTCACCACTCCCAGCGGGGGACAATGAGCAGTTCTTC	CASSPLPAGDNEQFF
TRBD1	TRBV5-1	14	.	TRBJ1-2	TGCGCCAGCAGCCCCCTCAGGGGGGACTATGGCTACACCTTC	CASSPLRGDYGYTF
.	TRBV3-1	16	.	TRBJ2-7	TGTGCCAGCAGCCAAGAAGATCCGGACACAAATTACGAGCAGTACTTC	CASSQEDPDTNYEQYF
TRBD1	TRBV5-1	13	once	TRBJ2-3	TGCGCCAGCAGGGACAGGGGGACAGATACGCAGTATTTT	CASRDRGTDTQYF
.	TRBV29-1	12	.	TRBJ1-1	TGCAGCGTTGAACGGGTGAACACTGAAGCTTTCTTT	CSVERVNTEAFF
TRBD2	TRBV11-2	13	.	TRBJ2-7	TGTGCCAGCAGCCCCCGACTAGCTGGGGAGCAGTACTTC	CASSPRLAGEQYF
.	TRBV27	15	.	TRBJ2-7	TGTGCCAGCAGTTTAAAACAGGGTTTCCTCTACGAGCAGTACTTC	CASSLKQGFLYEQYF
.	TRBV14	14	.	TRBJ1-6	TGTGCCAGCAGCCAAAGAGTCTATAATTCACCCCTCCACTTT	CASSQRVYNSPLHF
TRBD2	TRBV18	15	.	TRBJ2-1	TGTGCCAGCTCACCTGTGCGGGAGACCTACAATGAGCAGTTCTTC	CASSPVRETYNEQFF
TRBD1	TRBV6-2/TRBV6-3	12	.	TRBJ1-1	TGTGCCAGCAGTCGACAGGGGTACCAAGCTTTCTTT	CASSRQGYQAFF
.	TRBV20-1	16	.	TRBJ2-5	TGCAGTGCTACCAACCGGGGTGCGGGGACAAGAGAGACCCAGTACTTC	CSATNRGAGTRETQYF